Sequencing of this T cell receptor (beta chain) was carried out in a study of memory CD4+ T cells and cytomegalovirus serostatus. Study overall: This sample comes from healthy Belgian adults, fewer than 10 CMV seropositive, 20 to 25 seronegative.

Study observations and caveats: The CMV-associated TCR signature appears largely within the CD4+ memory repertoire. Of more than 150 reported CMV TCRbeta sequences, around 63 were found in memory CD4+ repertoires. Median bootstrapped AUC for CMV status was roughly 0.95 originally, about 0.9 US-trained.

Note on this clone: The antigen is unknown.

TCRdb's copy holds only in-frame clones and misses some; the assay was immunoSEQ multiplex PCR. The table includes tens of thousands of clones, about 68% detected once. Trimming shortened V by 4 bases and J by 5 bases, and 14 bases separated the two germline ends. Germline CDR1 is SGHTA and CDR2 is FQGNSA. CDR3 length equals 14 residues. Single viable CD3+CD4+CD8-CD45RO+ cells were sorted as the memory CD4+ T cells. This chain joins TRBV7-2 and TRBJ2-5, with D tentatively TRBD1 (7 bases). The specimen sequenced was memory CD4+ T cells from blood. The clonotype comes from an adult in good health and CMV-seropositive. The CDR3 coding sequence is TGTGCCAGCAGCTCCCCCAGGGGGAGGGAGACCCAGTACTTC. Its translation is CASSSPRGRETQYF. Full variable domain (rest looked up from reference TRBV7-2 and TRBJ2-5): GAGVSQSPSNKVTEKGKDVELRCDPISGHTALYWYRQSLGQGLEFLIYFQGNSAPDKSGLPSDRFSAERTGGSVSTLTIQRTQQEDSAVYLCASSSPRGRETQYFGPGTRLLVL.